These T cell receptor beta chains were read from a single sample in a study of CD8 T cells in ankylosing spondylitis. TCRdb analysed the 5' RACE reads with MiXCR anew, one entry per CDR3 protein. The sample comprises around 390,000 distinct CDR3 sequences, about a fifth of which are singletons, and 15% to 20% rests with the top ten. Sequenced material: blood, either unsorted or a sorted T cell fraction (not recorded which). These receptors all come from a male donor with ankylosing spondylitis. CDR3s include the opening cysteine and the closing phenylalanine or tryptophan. The D gene is left open where the match is weak. Rows may omit the clone size; those that give it use once, few, many or a size class.

length: 14; D: NA; V: TRBV5-5; J: TRBJ2-5; size: many; DNA: TGTGCCAGCAGCTTCGGGCTAGGGGGAGAGACCCAGTACTTC; CDR3: CASSFGLGGETQYF
length: 13; D: NA; V: TRBV11-3; J: TRBJ2-4; size: NA; DNA: TGTGCCAGCAGCTTAGGGGGTCAAAACATTCAGTACTTC; CDR3: CASSLGGQNIQYF
length: 12; D: NA; V: TRBV12-3/TRBV12-4; J: TRBJ1-5; size: NA; DNA: TGTGCCAGCAGAATGGGGGATCAGCCCCAGCATTTT; CDR3: CASRMGDQPQHF
length: 12; D: NA; V: TRBV20-1; J: TRBJ2-7; size: NA; DNA: TGCAGTGCTTCTCTAAGGCCTACCGAGCAGTACTTC; CDR3: CSASLRPTEQYF
length: 15; D: NA; V: TRBV19; J: TRBJ2-1; size: NA; DNA: TGTGCCAGTAGTACCGAGACACTAGCTCACGATGAGCAGTTCTTC; CDR3: CASSTETLAHDEQFF
length: 14; D: NA; V: TRBV29-1; J: TRBJ2-3; size: NA; DNA: TGCAGCGTCCTGGGCGCCATTCGCACAGATACGCAGTATTTT; CDR3: CSVLGAIRTDTQYF
length: 11; D: NA; V: TRBV2; J: TRBJ2-7; size: few; DNA: TGTGCCAGCAGTTTGGACAGGGAGGGAATCTTC; CDR3: CASSLDREGIF
length: 13; D: TRBD2; V: TRBV20-1; J: TRBJ2-7; size: NA; DNA: TGCAGTGCTAGTCGCGGGAGGGCGTCCGAGCAGTACTTC; CDR3: CSASRGRASEQYF
length: 13; D: NA; V: TRBV3-1; J: TRBJ2-1; size: NA; DNA: TGTGCCAGCAGCCAAGTTGGTGGTAGAGAGCAGTTCTTC; CDR3: CASSQVGGREQFF
length: 15; D: TRBD2; V: TRBV4-2; J: TRBJ2-1; size: NA; DNA: TGTGCCAGCACACTAGCGGGAGGTTTCTACAATGAGCAGTTCTTC; CDR3: CASTLAGGFYNEQFF
length: 14; D: NA; V: TRBV7-2; J: TRBJ1-1; size: few; DNA: TGTGCCAGCAGCTCGCTCAGGGCGACAGGTGAAGCTTTCTTT; CDR3: CASSSLRATGEAFF
length: 16; D: NA; V: TRBV12-3/TRBV12-4; J: TRBJ1-3; size: few; DNA: TGTGCCAGCAGTTTTCCCGGGACTCAATCTGGAAACACCATATATTTT; CDR3: CASSFPGTQSGNTIYF
length: 16; D: TRBD2; V: TRBV20-1; J: TRBJ2-1; size: NA; DNA: TGCAGTGCTGCCGGGACTAGCGGGAGCATATTCGATGAGCAGTTCTTC; CDR3: CSAAGTSGSIFDEQFF
length: 16; D: TRBD2; V: TRBV3-1; J: TRBJ2-3; size: NA; DNA: TGTGCCAGCAGCCCCCCCACGGGAGGGCCTTCAGATACGCAGTATTTT; CDR3: CASSPPTGGPSDTQYF
length: 15; D: TRBD1; V: TRBV2; J: TRBJ2-5; size: few; DNA: TGTGCCAGCAGTGACGACAGGGCGACATTGAAGACCCAGTACTTC; CDR3: CASSDDRATLKTQYF
length: 13; D: NA; V: TRBV7-2; J: TRBJ1-2; size: few; DNA: TGTGCCAGCAGCTTAATAGAGGGTGGCGGCTACACCTTC; CDR3: CASSLIEGGGYTF
length: 15; D: TRBD1; V: TRBV6-4; J: TRBJ2-1; size: few; DNA: TGTGCCAGCAGTGCTCGGACAGGGGTAGAAAATGAGCAGTTCTTC; CDR3: CASSARTGVENEQFF
length: 15; D: TRBD2; V: TRBV12-3/TRBV12-4; J: TRBJ2-5; size: few; DNA: TGTGCCAGCAGTGGGACTAGCGGACCGCAAGAGACCCAGTACTTC; CDR3: CASSGTSGPQETQYF
length: 13; D: NA; V: TRBV29-1; J: TRBJ1-1; size: few; DNA: TGCAGCGGCGTAGCTTTGGGGTTGGCTGAAGCTTTCTTT; CDR3: CSGVALGLAEAFF
length: 17; D: TRBD2; V: TRBV12-3/TRBV12-4; J: TRBJ2-1; size: NA; DNA: TGTGCCAGCAGTCTACCCCGAGGAGCGGGAGTATTAAATGAGCAGTTCTTC; CDR3: CASSLPRGAGVLNEQFF
length: 17; D: TRBD2; V: TRBV5-1; J: TRBJ2-1; size: few; DNA: TGCGCCAGCAGCTGGCCCCGAGCGGGAGAATTCTACAATGAGCAGTTCTTC; CDR3: CASSWPRAGEFYNEQFF
length: 14; D: TRBD1; V: TRBV12-3/TRBV12-4; J: TRBJ1-6; size: many; DNA: TGTGCCACCTCCAGGACAGGGGGTAATTCACCCCTCCACTTT; CDR3: CATSRTGGNSPLHF
length: 13; D: TRBD1; V: TRBV5-4; J: TRBJ2-3; size: NA; DNA: TGTGCCAGCAGCAATTACAGGGGAGATACGCAGTATTTT; CDR3: CASSNYRGDTQYF
length: 13; D: NA; V: TRBV11-2; J: TRBJ2-7; size: many; DNA: TGTGCCAGCAGCGCGGCGAGTTTCTACGAGCAGTACTTC; CDR3: CASSAASFYEQYF
length: 15; D: TRBD2; V: TRBV6-1; J: TRBJ2-7; size: NA; DNA: TGTGCCAGTTCCCGGTTGGAGCGGGGAACCTACGAGCAGTACTTC; CDR3: CASSRLERGTYEQYF
length: 14; D: TRBD2; V: TRBV7-3; J: TRBJ2-2; size: NA; DNA: TGTGCCAGCAGAGTGCTAGCGGGAGCCGGGGAGCTGTTTTTT; CDR3: CASRVLAGAGELFF
length: 16; D: TRBD1; V: TRBV5-1; J: TRBJ2-7; size: NA; DNA: TGCGCCAGCAGCGTAAGCCAGGGGGAGCCCCCCTACGAGCAGTACTTC; CDR3: CASSVSQGEPPYEQYF
length: 11; D: NA; V: TRBV29-1; J: TRBJ2-7; size: NA; DNA: TGCAGCGTTGCCGGGAACTACGAGCAGTACTTC; CDR3: CSVAGNYEQYF
length: 13; D: TRBD2; V: TRBV29-1; J: TRBJ2-3; size: many; DNA: TGCAGCGTGGGACTAGCGGGACTATATACGCAGTATTTT; CDR3: CSVGLAGLYTQYF
length: 15; D: TRBD2; V: TRBV28; J: TRBJ2-5; size: few; DNA: TGTGCCAGCAGTTACAGCGGGAGGCTTCAAGAGACCCAGTACTTC; CDR3: CASSYSGRLQETQYF
length: 14; D: NA; V: TRBV7-3; J: TRBJ2-3; size: few; DNA: TGTGCCAGCAGCTTAACGGCCCTAGGGGATACGCAGTATTTT; CDR3: CASSLTALGDTQYF
length: 16; D: TRBD1; V: TRBV12-3/TRBV12-4; J: TRBJ2-2; size: few; DNA: TGTGCCAGCAGTTTTGGCGGACAGGGGGCGGCCGGGGAGCTGTTTTTT; CDR3: CASSFGGQGAAGELFF
length: 13; D: NA; V: TRBV3-1; J: TRBJ1-6; size: NA; DNA: TGTGCCAGCAGCCAGCCAAATAATTCACCCCTCCACTTT; CDR3: CASSQPNNSPLHF
length: 16; D: NA; V: TRBV3-1; J: TRBJ2-3; size: NA; DNA: TGTGCCAGCAGCCAAGCGGAGCCATATAGCACAGATACGCAGTATTTT; CDR3: CASSQAEPYSTDTQYF
length: 15; D: NA; V: TRBV7-3; J: TRBJ2-3; size: NA; DNA: TGTGCCAGCAGCTTAAGGGGAGGCTTAACAGATACGCAGTATTTT; CDR3: CASSLRGGLTDTQYF
length: 13; D: NA; V: TRBV21-1; J: TRBJ1-2; size: few; DNA: TGTGCCAGCAGCAAAGTGGAGGGAGATGGCTACACCTTC; CDR3: CASSKVEGDGYTF
length: 15; D: TRBD1; V: TRBV12-3/TRBV12-4; J: TRBJ2-2; size: NA; DNA: TGTGCCAGCAGTTTAAGGGGGCCAGACACCGGGGAGCTGTTTTTT; CDR3: CASSLRGPDTGELFF
length: 12; D: NA; V: TRBV4-1; J: TRBJ2-7; size: few; DNA: TGCGCCAGCAGCCAAGATGCGGGACGGGAATACTTC; CDR3: CASSQDAGREYF
length: 14; D: NA; V: TRBV12-3/TRBV12-4; J: TRBJ1-5; size: many; DNA: TGTGCCAGCAGTTTGCGGCAGAGCAATCAGCCCCAGCATTTT; CDR3: CASSLRQSNQPQHF
length: 15; D: TRBD1; V: TRBV4-3; J: TRBJ2-7; size: few; DNA: TGCGCCAGCAGCCAATGGACAGGGGGCCTAGGCGGGCAGTACTTC; CDR3: CASSQWTGGLGGQYF
length: 15; D: NA; V: TRBV5-1; J: TRBJ2-1; size: NA; DNA: TGCGCCAGCGCTCTAGTGCAGGGAAGTCGCAATGAGCAGTTCTTC; CDR3: CASALVQGSRNEQFF
length: 11; D: NA; V: TRBV6-5; J: TRBJ2-1; size: NA; DNA: TGTGCCAGCAGTTCGCGTTCACAGCAGTTCTTC; CDR3: CASSSRSQQFF
length: 15; D: NA; V: TRBV5-1; J: TRBJ2-7; size: NA; DNA: TGCGCCAGCAGCGTGGCGGGCCGGAGTTCCTACGAGCAGTACTTC; CDR3: CASSVAGRSSYEQYF
length: 14; D: NA; V: TRBV5-6; J: TRBJ2-1; size: few; DNA: TGTGCCAGCAGCTTGGGGCGTCCCTACAATGAGCAGTTCTTC; CDR3: CASSLGRPYNEQFF
length: 16; D: TRBD2; V: TRBV7-3; J: TRBJ2-1; size: NA; DNA: TGTGCCAGCAGCTTAACACTAGCGGGAAGTATCAATGAGCAGTTCTTC; CDR3: CASSLTLAGSINEQFF
length: 11; D: TRBD1; V: TRBV20-1; J: TRBJ1-1; size: few; DNA: TGCAGTGCTACCCGACAGGGGAAAGCTTTCTTT; CDR3: CSATRQGKAFF
length: 15; D: NA; V: TRBV20-1; J: TRBJ2-1; size: few; DNA: TGCAGTGCGTCCGGGACCCGAGGGGCCTACAATGAGCAGTTCTTC; CDR3: CSASGTRGAYNEQFF
length: 14; D: TRBD1; V: TRBV7-8; J: TRBJ1-6; size: NA; DNA: TGTGCCAGCAGCCAAGACAGGGGCAATTCACCCCTCCACTTT; CDR3: CASSQDRGNSPLHF
length: 12; D: NA; V: TRBV11-2; J: TRBJ2-7; size: NA; DNA: TGTGCCAGCAGCTTACAGTGGGACGAGCAGTACTTC; CDR3: CASSLQWDEQYF